This TCR beta chain appears in the sequencing data of a study of T-cell reconstitution after alpha-beta-depleted transplantation in children. Regarding the study as a whole: In some patients, recipient T cells and intrathymic progenitors surviving conditioning explained high day-60 diversity. Reportedly, roughly two months post-transplant, alpha-beta T cells arose from several hundred expanded graft clones.

As concerns this clonotype: Its cognate antigen is unknown.

This sample's TCRbeta library carried unique molecular identifier barcodes. MiXCR, run by TCRdb on the PCR reads, gives a single entry per CDR3 protein. The sample consists of about 980,000 distinct CDR3 sequences, about 29% of them appearing once. CDR1 is SGDLS, CDR2 YYNGEE, per germline. V lost 4 bases to trimming and J lost 1 base, with 20 bases between them. The CDR3 covers 17 residues. This receptor was taken from a boy less than two years old who had a stem cell transplant for SCID, so the T cells may come from the graft donor. The V call is TRBV9, the J call TRBJ2-5, with D perhaps matching TRBD1 (6 bases). Specimen: PBMCs, mostly from graft donor cells, collected 360 days after TCRalphabeta/CD19-depleted stem cell transplant. The CDR3 DNA sequence: TGTGCCAGCAGCCCCTCTACGCAGGGGAACTCCCAAGAGACCCAGTACTTC. The encoded protein is CASSPSTQGNSQETQYF.